This T cell receptor (beta chain) was identified in a study of CD4 T cells in relation to SARS-CoV-2 and coronaviruses. About the research overall: PBMCs were cultured with antigen for less than twelve days before TCR beta sequencing.

Profiling relied on immunoSEQ multiplex PCR, and the TCRdb table lists in-frame clones only, not all of them. The sample holds about 40,000 clones; 82% are singletons and the top ten take more than 3.5%. There are 15 residues in the CDR3. Germline CDR1 and CDR2: SGHDT and YYEEEE. The V end lost 0 bases, the J end lost 3 bases, and 13 bases lay between the germline ends. Naive or memory CD4+ cells were cultured 1:1 with T cell-depleted PBMCs plus CEF. A remark on this clone: Antigen unknown.

Sequenced input: naive CD4+ T cells from PBMCs, cultured in vitro. The subset denotes: naive CD4+ T cells isolated by negative enrichment. This TCR was recovered from an adult with COVID-19. The chain joins TRBV5-6 to TRBJ2-7, with D perhaps assigned TRBD1 or TRBD2 (5 bases each). The CDR3 DNA reads TGTGCCAGCAGCTTGGTCTGGGGGACCAACTACGAGCAGTACTTC. Protein sequence: CASSLVWGTNYEQYF.